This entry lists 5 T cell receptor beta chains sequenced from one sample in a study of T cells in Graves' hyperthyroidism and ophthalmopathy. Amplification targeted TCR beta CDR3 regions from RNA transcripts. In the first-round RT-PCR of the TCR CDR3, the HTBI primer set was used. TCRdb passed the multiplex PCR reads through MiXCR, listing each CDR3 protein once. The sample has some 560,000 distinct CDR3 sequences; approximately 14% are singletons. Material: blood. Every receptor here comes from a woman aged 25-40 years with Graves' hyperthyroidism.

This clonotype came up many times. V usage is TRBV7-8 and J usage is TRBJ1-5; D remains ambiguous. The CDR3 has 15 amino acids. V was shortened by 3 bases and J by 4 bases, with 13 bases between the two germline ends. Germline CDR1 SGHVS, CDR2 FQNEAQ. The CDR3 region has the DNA TGTGCCAGCAGCTTCTCGGCGGACCAAAATCAGCCCCAGCATTTT. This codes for CASSFSADQNQPQHF.

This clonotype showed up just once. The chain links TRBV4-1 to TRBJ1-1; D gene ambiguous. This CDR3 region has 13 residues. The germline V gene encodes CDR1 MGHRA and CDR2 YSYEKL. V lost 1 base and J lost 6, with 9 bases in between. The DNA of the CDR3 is TGCGCCAGCAGCCAAGTCAAGTGGTCTGAAGCTTTCTTT. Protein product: CASSQVKWSEAFF.

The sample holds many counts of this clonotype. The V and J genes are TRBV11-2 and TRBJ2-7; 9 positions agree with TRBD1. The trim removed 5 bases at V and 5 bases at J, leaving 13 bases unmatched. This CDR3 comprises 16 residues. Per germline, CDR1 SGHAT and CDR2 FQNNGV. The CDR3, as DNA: TGTGCCAGCAGCCTCCCGGGACAGGGCATCTATCACGAGCAGTACTTC. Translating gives CASSLPGQGIYHEQYF.

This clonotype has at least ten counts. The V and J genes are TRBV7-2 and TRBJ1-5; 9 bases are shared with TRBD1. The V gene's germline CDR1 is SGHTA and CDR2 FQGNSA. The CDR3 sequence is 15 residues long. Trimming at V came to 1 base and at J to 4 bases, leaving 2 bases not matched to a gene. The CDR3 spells CASSLGDRENQPQHF. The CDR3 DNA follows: TGTGCCAGCAGCTTAGGGGACAGGGAGAATCAGCCCCAGCATTTT. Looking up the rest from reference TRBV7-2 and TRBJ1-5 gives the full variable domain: GAGVSQSPSNKVTEKGKDVELRCDPISGHTALYWYRQSLGQGLEFLIYFQGNSAPDKSGLPSDRFSAERTGGSVSTLTIQRTQQEDSAVYLCASSLGDRENQPQHFGDGTRLSIL.

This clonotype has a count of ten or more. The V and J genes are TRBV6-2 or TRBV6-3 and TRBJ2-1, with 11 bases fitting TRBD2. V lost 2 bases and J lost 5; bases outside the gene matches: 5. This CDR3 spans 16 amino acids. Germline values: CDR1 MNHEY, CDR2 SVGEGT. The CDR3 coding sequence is TGTGCCAGCAGTTACCCCCTAGCGGGAGGCAACAATGAGCAGTTCTTC. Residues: CASSYPLAGGNNEQFF.